Listed here is a single T cell receptor (beta chain). TCRdb keeps only in-frame clones here, not all; method: immunoSEQ multiplex PCR. The data show approximately 130,000 clones, with roughly four fifths seen just once and about a sixth held by the top ten. Living in 25 or so US areas, the participants were between about 18 and 100 years of age. Cohort 3 donors counted as recovered after two negative PCRs, clearance, or resolved symptoms. The data originate from a study of blood T cell repertoires in COVID-19. On the study more broadly: The analysed material was cDNA or gDNA that came from T cells, B-cell-depleted T cells, or PBMCs.

Per germline, CDR1 SNHLY and CDR2 FYNNEI. This CDR3 region has 14 residues. The junction had 8 bases not matched to a gene; V was cut back by 7 bases and J by 6 bases. The chain links TRBV2 to TRBJ1-3, with 8 bases identical to TRBD1. Sample: PBMCs or T cells enriched from blood (not recorded which). The clonotype was recovered from a young man who had recovered from COVID-19. Written as DNA, the CDR3 is TGTGCCAGCAATACACAGGGGGAGGAAAACACCATATATTTT. Protein sequence: CASNTQGEENTIYF.